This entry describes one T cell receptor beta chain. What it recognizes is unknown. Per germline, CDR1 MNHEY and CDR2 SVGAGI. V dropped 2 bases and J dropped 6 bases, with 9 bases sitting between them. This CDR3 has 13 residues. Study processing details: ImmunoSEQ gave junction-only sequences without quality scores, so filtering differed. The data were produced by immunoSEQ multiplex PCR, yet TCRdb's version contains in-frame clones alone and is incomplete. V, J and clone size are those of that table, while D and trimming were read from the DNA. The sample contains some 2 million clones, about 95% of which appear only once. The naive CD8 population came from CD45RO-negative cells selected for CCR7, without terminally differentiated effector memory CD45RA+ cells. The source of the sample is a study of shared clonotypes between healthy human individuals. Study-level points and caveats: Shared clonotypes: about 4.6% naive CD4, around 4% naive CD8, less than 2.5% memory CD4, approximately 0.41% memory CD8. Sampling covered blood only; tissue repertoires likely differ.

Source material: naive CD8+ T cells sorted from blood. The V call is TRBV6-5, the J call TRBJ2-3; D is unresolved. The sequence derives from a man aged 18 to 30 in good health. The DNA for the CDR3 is TGTGCCAGCAGTTACGGCTTTGGGGATACGCAGTATTTT. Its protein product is CASSYGFGDTQYF.